This TCR beta chain stems from a study of long-term antiretroviral therapy in people with HIV. Trimming shortened V by 2 bases and J by 7 bases, and 9 bases separated the two germline ends. The CDR3 is 13 amino acids. Germline V CDR1 and CDR2: MNHEY, SMNVEV (reference sequence). The assay, immunoSEQ v3.0, was run at survey level. The protocol was immunoSEQ multiplex PCR, while the TCRdb copy is restricted to in-frame clones and leaves out a portion. The sample shows 20,000 to 25,000 clones, over 75% of them seen only once. The TCR originated in a man between 50 and 59 years old with HIV. Sequenced material: unsorted PBMCs, taken 0.3 years after starting antiretroviral therapy. The chain couples TRBV27 to TRBJ2-1, with D perhaps matching TRBD2 (5 bases). CDR3 coding DNA: TGTGCCAGCAGTTTAGATCGGAGGAATGAGCAGTTCTTC. Encoded protein: CASSLDRRNEQFF.